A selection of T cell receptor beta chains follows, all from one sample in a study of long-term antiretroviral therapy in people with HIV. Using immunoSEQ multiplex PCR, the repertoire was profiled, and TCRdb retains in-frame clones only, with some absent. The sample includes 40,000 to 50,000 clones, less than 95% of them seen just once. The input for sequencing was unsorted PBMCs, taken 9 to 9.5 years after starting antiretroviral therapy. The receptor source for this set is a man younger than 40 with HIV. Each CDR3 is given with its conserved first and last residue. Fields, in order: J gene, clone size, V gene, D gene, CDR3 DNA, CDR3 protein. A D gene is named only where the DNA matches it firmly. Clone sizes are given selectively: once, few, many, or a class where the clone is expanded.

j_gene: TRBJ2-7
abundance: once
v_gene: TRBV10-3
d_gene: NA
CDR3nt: TGTGCCATCAGTGAGGACTCCTACGAGCAGTACTTC
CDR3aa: CAISEDSYEQYF

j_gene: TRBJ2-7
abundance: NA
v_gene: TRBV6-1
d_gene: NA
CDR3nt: TGTGCCAGCGGGCAAATAACACCGGACGAGCAGTACTTC
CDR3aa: CASGQITPDEQYF

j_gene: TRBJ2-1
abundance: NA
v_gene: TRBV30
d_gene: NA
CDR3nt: TGTGCCTGGAGTGTGATAAGGGGAAATGAGCAGTTCTTC
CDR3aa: CAWSVIRGNEQFF

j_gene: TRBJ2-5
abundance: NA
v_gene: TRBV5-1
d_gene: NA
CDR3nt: TGCGCCAGCAGCTTCGACCCTAGTCAAGAGACCCAGTACTTC
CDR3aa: CASSFDPSQETQYF

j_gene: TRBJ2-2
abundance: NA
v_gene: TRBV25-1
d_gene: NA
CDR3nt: TGTGCCAGCAGTGACAGTTGGACGGCCACCGGGGAGCTGTTTTTT
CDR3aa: CASSDSWTATGELFF

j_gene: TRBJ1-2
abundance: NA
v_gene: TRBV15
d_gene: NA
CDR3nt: TGTGCCACCAGACAAGGGACCGGCTTTGAGTATGGCTACACCTTC
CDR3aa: CATRQGTGFEYGYTF

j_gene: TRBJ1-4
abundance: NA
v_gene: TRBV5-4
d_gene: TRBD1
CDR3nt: TGTGCCAGCAGCTTGGGCGTTGACAGGGGGAATGAAAAACTGTTTTTT
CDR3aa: CASSLGVDRGNEKLFF

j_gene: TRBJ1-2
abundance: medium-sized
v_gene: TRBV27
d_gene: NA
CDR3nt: TGTGCCAGCAGTTCCCTGGACGGTTTCCGTAACTATGGCTACACCTTC
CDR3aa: CASSSLDGFRNYGYTF

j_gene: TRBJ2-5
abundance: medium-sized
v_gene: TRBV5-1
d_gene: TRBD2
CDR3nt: TGCGCCAGCAGCCCTTACCTAGCGGGGGGGCCAGGGGAGACCCAGTACTTC
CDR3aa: CASSPYLAGGPGETQYF

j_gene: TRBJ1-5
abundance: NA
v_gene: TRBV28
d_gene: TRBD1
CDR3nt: TGTGCCAGCAGTTTCACCGGGACAGGGGGCCATCAGCCCCAGCATTTT
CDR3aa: CASSFTGTGGHQPQHF

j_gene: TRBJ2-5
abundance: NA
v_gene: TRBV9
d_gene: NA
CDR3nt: TGTGCCAGCAGTGCCGAGACGCGGTTGTGGGAGACCCAGTACTTC
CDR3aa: CASSAETRLWETQYF

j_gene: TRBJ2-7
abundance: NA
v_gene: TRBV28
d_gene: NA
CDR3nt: TGTGCCAGCAGGACCCCAGAGGGGTCCTACGAGCAGTACTTC
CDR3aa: CASRTPEGSYEQYF

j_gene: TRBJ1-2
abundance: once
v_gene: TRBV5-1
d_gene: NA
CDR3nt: TGCGCCAGCAGCTTGGGAGGGTATACTAACTATGGCTACACCTTC
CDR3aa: CASSLGGYTNYGYTF

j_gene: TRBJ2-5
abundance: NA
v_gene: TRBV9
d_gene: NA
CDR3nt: TGTGCCAGCAGCGTAGCAGAAGAGACCCAGTACTTC
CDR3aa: CASSVAEETQYF

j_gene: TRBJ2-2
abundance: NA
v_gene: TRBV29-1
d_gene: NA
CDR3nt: TGCAGCGGCTGGGGTCCAGGGAACACCGGGGAGCTGTTTTTT
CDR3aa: CSGWGPGNTGELFF

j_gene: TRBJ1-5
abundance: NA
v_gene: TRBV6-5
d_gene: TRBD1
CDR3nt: TGTGCCAGCAGTCGGGACAGATGGCATCAGCCCCAGCATTTT
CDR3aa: CASSRDRWHQPQHF